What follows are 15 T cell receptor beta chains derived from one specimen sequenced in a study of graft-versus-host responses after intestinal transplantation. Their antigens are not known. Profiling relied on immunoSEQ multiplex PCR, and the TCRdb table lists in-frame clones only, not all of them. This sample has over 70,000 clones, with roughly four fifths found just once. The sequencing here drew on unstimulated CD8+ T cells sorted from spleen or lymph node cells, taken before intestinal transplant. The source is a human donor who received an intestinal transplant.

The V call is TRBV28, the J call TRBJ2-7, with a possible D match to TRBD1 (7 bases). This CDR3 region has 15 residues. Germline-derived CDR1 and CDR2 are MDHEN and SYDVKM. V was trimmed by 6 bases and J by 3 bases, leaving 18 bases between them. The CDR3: CASSPQTGRIYEQYF. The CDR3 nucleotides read TGTGCCAGCAGCCCCCAGACAGGGAGGATCTACGAGCAGTACTTC.

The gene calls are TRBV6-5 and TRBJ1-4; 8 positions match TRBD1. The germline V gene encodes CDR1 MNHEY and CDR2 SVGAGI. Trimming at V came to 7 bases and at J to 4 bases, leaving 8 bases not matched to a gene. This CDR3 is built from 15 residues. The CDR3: CASKGQGQYNEKLFF. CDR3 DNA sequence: TGTGCCAGCAAAGGACAGGGCCAGTATAATGAAAAACTGTTTTTT.

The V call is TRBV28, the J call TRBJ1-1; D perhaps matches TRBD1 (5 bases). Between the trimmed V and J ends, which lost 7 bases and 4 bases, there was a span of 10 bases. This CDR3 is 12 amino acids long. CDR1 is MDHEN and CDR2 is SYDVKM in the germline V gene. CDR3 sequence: CASTLGATEAFF. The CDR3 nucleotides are TGTGCCAGCACCCTCGGGGCCACTGAAGCTTTCTTT.

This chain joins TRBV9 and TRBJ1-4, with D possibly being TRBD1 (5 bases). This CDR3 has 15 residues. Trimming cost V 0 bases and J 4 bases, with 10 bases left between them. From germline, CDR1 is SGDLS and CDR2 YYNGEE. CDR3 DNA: TGTGCCAGCAGCGTAGAGGCAGGGCGTAATGAAAAACTGTTTTTT. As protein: CASSVEAGRNEKLFF. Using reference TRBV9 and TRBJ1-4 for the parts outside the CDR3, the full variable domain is DSGVTQTPKHLITATGQRVTLRCSPRSGDLSVYWYQQSLDQGLQFLIQYYNGEERAKGNILERFSAQQFPDLHSELNLSSLELGDSALYFCASSVEAGRNEKLFFGSGTQLSVL.

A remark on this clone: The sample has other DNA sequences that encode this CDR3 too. For the CDR3, the DNA is TGTGCCAGCACCGGGCCCCACCCGAAACTTAAGGCTTTCTTT. This sequence encodes CASTGPHPKLKAFF. The rearrangement joins TRBV2 to TRBJ1-1; no firm D call. Germline V gives CDR1 SNHLY, CDR2 FYNNEI. The CDR3 extends over 14 amino acids. V shed 7 bases and J shed 11 bases, with 23 bases lying between them.

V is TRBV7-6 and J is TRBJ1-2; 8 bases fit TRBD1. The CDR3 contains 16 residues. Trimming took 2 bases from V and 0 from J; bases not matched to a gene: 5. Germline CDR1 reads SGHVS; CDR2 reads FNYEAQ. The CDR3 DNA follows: TGTGCCAGCAGCTTACGGGAACAGGGGGCTAACTATGGCTACACCTTC. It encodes CASSLREQGANYGYTF.

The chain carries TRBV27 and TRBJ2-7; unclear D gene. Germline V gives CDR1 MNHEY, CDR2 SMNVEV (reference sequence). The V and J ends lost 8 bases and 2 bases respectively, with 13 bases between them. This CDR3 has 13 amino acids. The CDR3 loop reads CASRPNTAYEQYF. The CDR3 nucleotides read TGTGCCAGCCGCCCAAACACAGCCTACGAGCAGTACTTC.

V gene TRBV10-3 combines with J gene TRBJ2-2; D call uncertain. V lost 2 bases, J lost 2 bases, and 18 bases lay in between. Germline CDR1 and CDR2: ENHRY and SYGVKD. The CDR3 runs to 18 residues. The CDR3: CAISELLSGAPNTGELFF. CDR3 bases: TGTGCCATCAGTGAGCTATTGTCCGGAGCCCCAAACACCGGGGAGCTGTTTTTT.

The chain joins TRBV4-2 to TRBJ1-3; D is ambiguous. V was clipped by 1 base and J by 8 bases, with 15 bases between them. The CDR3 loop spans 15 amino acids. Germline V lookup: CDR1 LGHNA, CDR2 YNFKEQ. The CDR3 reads CASSQAWISGHTIYF. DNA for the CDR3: TGTGCCAGCAGCCAAGCTTGGATCTCAGGCCACACCATATATTTT.

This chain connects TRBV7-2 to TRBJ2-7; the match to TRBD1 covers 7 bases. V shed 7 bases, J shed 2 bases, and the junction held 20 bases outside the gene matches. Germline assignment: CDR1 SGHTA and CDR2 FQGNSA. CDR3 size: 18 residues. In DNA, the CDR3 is TGTGCCAGCAACTTTTCCACACCTACAGGGGACACGCCCTACGAGCAGTACTTC. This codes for CASNFSTPTGDTPYEQYF. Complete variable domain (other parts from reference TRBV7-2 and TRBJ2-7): GAGVSQSPSNKVTEKGKDVELRCDPISGHTALYWYRQSLGQGLEFLIYFQGNSAPDKSGLPSDRFSAERTGGSVSTLTIQRTQQEDSAVYLCASNFSTPTGDTPYEQYFGPGTRLTVT.

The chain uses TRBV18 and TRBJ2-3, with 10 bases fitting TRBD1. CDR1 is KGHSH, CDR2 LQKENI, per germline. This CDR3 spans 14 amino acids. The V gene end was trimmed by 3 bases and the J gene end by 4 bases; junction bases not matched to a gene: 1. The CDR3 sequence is CASSPGTGADTQYF. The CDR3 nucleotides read TGTGCCAGCTCACCGGGGACAGGGGCAGATACGCAGTATTTT.

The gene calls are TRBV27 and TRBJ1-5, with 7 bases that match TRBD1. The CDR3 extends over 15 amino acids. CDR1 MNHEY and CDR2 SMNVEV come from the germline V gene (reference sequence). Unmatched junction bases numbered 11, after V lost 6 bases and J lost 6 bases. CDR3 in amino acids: CASSRQGPFGQPQHF. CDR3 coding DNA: TGTGCCAGCAGCAGACAGGGCCCTTTTGGTCAGCCCCAGCATTTT.

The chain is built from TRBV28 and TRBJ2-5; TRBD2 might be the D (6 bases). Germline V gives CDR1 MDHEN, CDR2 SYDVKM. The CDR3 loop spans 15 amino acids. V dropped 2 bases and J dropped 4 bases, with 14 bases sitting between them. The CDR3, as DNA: TGTGCCAGCAGTTTAAAGTTGCGGGATCGAGAGACCCAGTACTTC. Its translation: CASSLKLRDRETQYF.

For the CDR3, the DNA is TGCGCCAGCAGCCTGGGGACGGTCTCTGGAAACACCATATATTTT. As protein: CASSLGTVSGNTIYF. The gene calls are TRBV4-1 and TRBJ1-3, with D tentatively TRBD1 (5 bases). The germline V gene encodes CDR1 MGHRA and CDR2 YSYEKL. Trimming pared 4 bases from V and 0 bases from J, leaving 10 bases between. The CDR3 totals 15 residues.

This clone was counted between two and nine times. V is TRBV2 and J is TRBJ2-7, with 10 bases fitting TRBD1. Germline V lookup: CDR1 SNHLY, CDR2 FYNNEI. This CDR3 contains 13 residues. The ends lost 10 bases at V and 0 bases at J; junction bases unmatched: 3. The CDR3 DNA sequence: TGTGCCACCTGGGACAGGGGCTCCTACGAGCAGTACTTC. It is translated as CATWDRGSYEQYF.